This entry concerns a single TCR beta chain. Its matching antigen is unknown. Germline values: CDR1 SQVTM, CDR2 ANQGSEA. The CDR3 sequence is 14 residues long. V gave up 6 bases and J gave up 6 bases; unmatched junction bases: 9. The data were obtained in a study of cytomegalovirus exposure and HLA in healthy donors. Study overall: Counted in an early data release were tens of millions of unique TCRs from HLA-typed donors. Study outcomes and limitations: A list of approximately 150 TCR beta chains associated with cytomegalovirus was given. Later work found that TCR association rates differed between HLA loci; DRB1 had the most and HLA-C the fewest.

Primers: 60 Vbeta forward and 13 Jbeta reverse. Sequencing was performed with immunoSEQ multiplex PCR; in TCRdb, only in-frame clones are kept and a portion is missing. This table holds fewer than 200,000 clones, around 83% found once. Sample: PBMCs. The chain uses TRBV29-1 and TRBJ2-4; 9 bases agree with TRBD2. This receptor was obtained from a man aged 50 to 60 in good health and CMV-seronegative. The CDR3 coding sequence is TGCAGCGTGGGGGCGGGGGGGAGAGGAAACATTCAGTACTTC. It specifies CSVGAGGRGNIQYF. Filled out from reference TRBV29-1 and TRBJ2-4, the complete variable domain reads SAVISQKPSRDICQRGTSLTIQCQVDSQVTMMFWYRQQPGQSLTLIATANQGSEATYESGFVIDKFPISRPNLTFSTLTVSNMSPEDSSIYLCSVGAGGRGNIQYFGAGTRLSVL.